The 4 T cell receptor beta chains presented below share a single source sample, sequenced in a study of T cells after yellow fever vaccination. TCRdb reprocessed the 5' RACE reads via MiXCR and lists one record per CDR3 protein. Of 200,000 to 250,000 distinct CDR3 sequences in the sample, around 7% were seen once. The sample consisted of CD4+ T cells sorted from PBMCs, taken 15 days after the yellow fever booster vaccination. The receptor set was obtained from a young man who received the YFV17D yellow fever vaccine.

The rearrangement joins TRBV7-6 to TRBJ2-5, with D perhaps TRBD2 (5 bases). The germline V and J ends were trimmed by 3 bases and 2 bases, with 7 bases remaining between them. This CDR3 region has 13 residues. Germline V gene sequence: CDR1 SGHVS, CDR2 FNYEAQ. The CDR3 spells CASSLDSQETQYF. The CDR3 DNA reads as TGTGCCAGCAGCTTGGACTCACAAGAGACCCAGTACTTC.

This clonotype was observed many times. This chain uses TRBV7-2 with TRBJ2-3; TRBD2 might be the D (5 bases). The CDR3 contains 12 residues. The germline V gene encodes CDR1 SGHTA and CDR2 FQGNSA. Between the trimmed V and J ends, which lost 2 bases and 9 bases, there was a span of 9 bases. CDR3 residues: CASSLTSLTQYF. The CDR3 DNA is TGTGCCAGCAGCTTAACTAGTCTAACGCAGTATTTT.

This clonotype was picked up a small number of times. The chain carries TRBV15 and TRBJ2-1; D is ambiguous. Per the germline V gene, CDR1 is LNHNV and CDR2 is YYDKDF (reference sequence). CDR3 length equals 13 residues. Trimming took off 6 bases at V and 0 bases at J, with 6 bases between the two ends. The CDR3 loop reads CATSPSSYNEQFF. CDR3 DNA sequence: TGTGCCACCAGTCCGAGCTCCTACAATGAGCAGTTCTTC. Based on the CDR3 plus reference TRBV15 and TRBJ2-1, the full variable domain is DAMVIQNPRYQVTQFGKPVTLSCSQTLNHNVMYWYQQKSSQAPKLLFHYYDKDFNNEADTPDNFQSRRPNTSFCFLDIRSPGLGDTAMYLCATSPSSYNEQFFGPGTRLTVL.

This clonotype showed up many times. The rearrangement uses TRBV5-1 and TRBJ2-5; 10 bases match TRBD1. J gave up 5 bases and V 4 bases, and 8 bases lay outside the gene matches. Germline loops: CDR1 SGHRS, CDR2 YFSETQ. The CDR3 runs 15 residues. CDR3 amino acids: CASSRRTGGIETQYF. DNA for the CDR3: TGCGCCAGCAGCCGCAGGACAGGGGGGATCGAGACCCAGTACTTC.